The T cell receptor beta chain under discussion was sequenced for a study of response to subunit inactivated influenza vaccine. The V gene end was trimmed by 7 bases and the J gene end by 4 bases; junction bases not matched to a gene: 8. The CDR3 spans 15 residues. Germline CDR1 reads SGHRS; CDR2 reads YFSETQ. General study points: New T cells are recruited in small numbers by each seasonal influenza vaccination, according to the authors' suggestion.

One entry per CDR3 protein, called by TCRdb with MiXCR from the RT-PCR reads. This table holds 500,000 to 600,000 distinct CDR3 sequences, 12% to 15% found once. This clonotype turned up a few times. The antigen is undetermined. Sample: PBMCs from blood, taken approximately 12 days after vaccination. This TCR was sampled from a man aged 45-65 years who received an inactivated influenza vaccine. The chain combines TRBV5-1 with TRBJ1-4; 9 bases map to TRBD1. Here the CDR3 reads CASGKDRGNNEKLFF. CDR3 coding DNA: TGCGCCAGCGGAAAAGACAGGGGGAATAATGAAAAACTGTTTTTT.